Here is one T cell receptor (beta chain) with its context. This sample stems from a study of control samples from healthy donors and cancer patients. Using immunoSEQ multiplex PCR, the repertoire was profiled, and TCRdb retains in-frame clones only, with some absent. The sample lists some 130,000 clones; just under 95% were seen once. CDR3 length: 15 amino acids. Trimming removed 8 bases from V and 5 bases from J, with 19 bases in between. In germline, CDR1 is MDHEN, CDR2 SYDVKM. The sequence was collected from a man aged 25 to 40 in good health. The V call is TRBV28, the J call TRBJ2-1; tentative D call: TRBD2 (7 bases). The sequencing sample was made of blood. CDR3 protein: CASRRGPAVHNEQFF. In nucleotides, the CDR3 is TGTGCCAGCCGGCGGGGGCCGGCCGTGCACAATGAGCAGTTCTTC.